This T cell receptor (beta chain) is drawn from a study of regulatory T cells in long-lasting Graves disease. About the research overall: Antithyroid drug intake by newly diagnosed Graves' patients had lasted under 3 months.

Time point here: newly diagnosed GD, antithyroid drugs for less than 3 months. Making the TCR library involved RNA that had been extracted from PBMCs. CDR3-region Arm-PCR and iRepertoire HTBI primers produced the TCR beta libraries. TCRdb processed the multiplex PCR reads anew with MiXCR; each CDR3 protein has one entry. The data contain under 800,000 distinct CDR3 sequences, roughly 15% of them seen just once; the ten biggest clones take up more than 15%. The V gene's germline CDR1 is MDHEN and CDR2 SYDVKM. Trimming stripped 3 bases from V and 5 bases from J, with 17 bases between. The CDR3 totals 16 residues. This sample also appeared in a second study, on T cells in Graves' hyperthyroidism and ophthalmopathy.

Specimen: peripheral blood mononuclear cells (PBMCs), collected at new diagnosis, from a patient treated with antithyroid drugs. This chain uses TRBV28 with TRBJ1-5, with D possibly TRBD1 on 6 matching bases. The TCR sequence derives from a woman under 40 with Graves disease. Here the CDR3 DNA reads TGTGCCAGCAGTTTGTCCGGGACAAAACATTATCAGCCCCAGCATTTT. Protein: CASSLSGTKHYQPQHF.